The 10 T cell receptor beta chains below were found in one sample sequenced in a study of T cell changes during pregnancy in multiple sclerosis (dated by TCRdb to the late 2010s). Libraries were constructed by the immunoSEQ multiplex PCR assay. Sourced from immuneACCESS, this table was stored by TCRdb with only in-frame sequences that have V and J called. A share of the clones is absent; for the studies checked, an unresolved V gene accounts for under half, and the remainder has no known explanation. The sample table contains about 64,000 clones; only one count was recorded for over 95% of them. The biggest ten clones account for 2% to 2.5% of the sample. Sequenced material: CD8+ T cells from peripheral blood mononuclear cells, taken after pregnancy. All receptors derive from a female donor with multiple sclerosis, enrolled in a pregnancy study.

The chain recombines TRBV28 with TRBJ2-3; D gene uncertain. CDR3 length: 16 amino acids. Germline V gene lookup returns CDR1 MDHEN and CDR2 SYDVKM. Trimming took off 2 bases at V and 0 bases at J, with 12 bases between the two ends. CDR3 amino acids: CASSLQKRHSTDTQYF. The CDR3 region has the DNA TGTGCCAGCAGTTTACAGAAGCGCCACAGCACAGATACGCAGTATTTT.

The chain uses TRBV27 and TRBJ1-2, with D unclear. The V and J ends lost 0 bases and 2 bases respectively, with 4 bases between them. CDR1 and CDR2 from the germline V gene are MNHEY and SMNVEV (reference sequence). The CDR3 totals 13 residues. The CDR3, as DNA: TGTGCCAGCAGTTTATCAGCGAACTATGGCTACACCTTC. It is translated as CASSLSANYGYTF.

In DNA, the CDR3 is TGTGCCAGCAGCTTACGGGACACGAACTATGGCTACACCTTC. Its protein product is CASSLRDTNYGYTF. This sequence joins TRBV7-2 and TRBJ1-2, with D possibly being TRBD1 (6 bases). Trimming shortened V by 2 bases and J by 2 bases, and 9 bases separated the two germline ends. Germline lookup yields CDR1 SGHTA and CDR2 FQGNSA. The CDR3 sequence is 14 residues long.

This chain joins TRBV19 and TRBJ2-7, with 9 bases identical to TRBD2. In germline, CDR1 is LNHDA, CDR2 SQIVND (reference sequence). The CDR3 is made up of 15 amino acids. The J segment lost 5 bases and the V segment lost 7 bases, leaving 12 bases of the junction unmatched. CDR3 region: CASKGSGSRFNEQYF. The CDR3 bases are TGTGCCAGTAAGGGTAGCGGGAGTCGTTTCAACGAGCAGTACTTC.

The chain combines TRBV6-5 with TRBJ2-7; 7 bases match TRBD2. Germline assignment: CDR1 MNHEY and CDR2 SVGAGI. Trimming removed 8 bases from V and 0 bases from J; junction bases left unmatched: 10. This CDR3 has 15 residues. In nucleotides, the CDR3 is TGTGCCAGCCAACGGGGGGACTCGAGCTCCTACGAGCAGTACTTC. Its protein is CASQRGDSSSYEQYF.

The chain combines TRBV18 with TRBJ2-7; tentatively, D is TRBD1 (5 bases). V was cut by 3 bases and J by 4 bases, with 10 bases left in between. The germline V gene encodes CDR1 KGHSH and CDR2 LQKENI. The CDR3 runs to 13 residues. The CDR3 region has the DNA TGTGCCAGCTCACCTTTTAGGGGTTACGAGCAGTACTTC. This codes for CASSPFRGYEQYF. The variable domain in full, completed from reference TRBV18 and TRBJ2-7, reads NAGVMQNPRHLVRRRGQEARLRCSPMKGHSHVYWYRQLPEEGLKFMVYLQKENIIDESGMPKERFSAEFPKEGPSILRIQQVVRGDSAAYFCASSPFRGYEQYFGPGTRLTVT.

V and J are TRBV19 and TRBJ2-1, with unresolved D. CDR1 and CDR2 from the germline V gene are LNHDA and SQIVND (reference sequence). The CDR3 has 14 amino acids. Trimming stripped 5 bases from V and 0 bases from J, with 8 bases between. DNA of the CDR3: TGTGCCAGTAGTTTCCCGAGCTCCTACAATGAGCAGTTCTTC. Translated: CASSFPSSYNEQFF.

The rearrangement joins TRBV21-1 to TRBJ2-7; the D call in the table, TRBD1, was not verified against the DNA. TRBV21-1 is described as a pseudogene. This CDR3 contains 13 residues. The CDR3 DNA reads TGTGCCAGCAGCCCCACAGTCTCCTACGAGCAGTACTTC. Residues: CASSPTVSYEQYF.

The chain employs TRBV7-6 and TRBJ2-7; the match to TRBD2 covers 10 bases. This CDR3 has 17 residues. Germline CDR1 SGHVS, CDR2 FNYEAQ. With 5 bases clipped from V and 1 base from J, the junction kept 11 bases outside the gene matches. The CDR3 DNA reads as TGTGCCAGCAGCCTAGAAATAGCGGGAGGAGGTTCCTACGAGCAGTACTTC. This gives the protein CASSLEIAGGGSYEQYF.

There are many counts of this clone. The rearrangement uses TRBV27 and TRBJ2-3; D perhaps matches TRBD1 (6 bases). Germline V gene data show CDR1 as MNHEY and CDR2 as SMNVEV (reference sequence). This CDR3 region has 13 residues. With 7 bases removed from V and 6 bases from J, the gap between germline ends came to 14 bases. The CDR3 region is CASTNRAWDTQYF. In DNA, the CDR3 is TGTGCCAGCACCAACAGGGCGTGGGATACGCAGTATTTT.